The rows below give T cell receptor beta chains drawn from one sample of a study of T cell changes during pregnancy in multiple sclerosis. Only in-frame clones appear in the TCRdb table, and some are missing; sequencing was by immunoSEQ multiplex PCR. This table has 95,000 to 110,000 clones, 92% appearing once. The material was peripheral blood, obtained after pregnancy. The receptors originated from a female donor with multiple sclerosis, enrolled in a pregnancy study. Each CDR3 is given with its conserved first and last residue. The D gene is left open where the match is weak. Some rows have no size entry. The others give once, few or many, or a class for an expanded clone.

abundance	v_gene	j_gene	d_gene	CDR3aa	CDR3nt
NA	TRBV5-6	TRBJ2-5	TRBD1	CASSPGQGRETQYF	TGTGCCAGCAGCCCGGGACAGGGCAGGGAGACCCAGTACTTC
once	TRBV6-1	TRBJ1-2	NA	CASSRRTDNYGYTF	TGTGCCAGCAGCCGCCGGACAGATAACTATGGCTACACCTTC
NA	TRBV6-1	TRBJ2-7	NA	CASSRQVSYEQYF	TGTGCCAGCAGCCGACAGGTTTCCTACGAGCAGTACTTC
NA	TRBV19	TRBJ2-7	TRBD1	CASSIQGAYEQYF	TGTGCCAGTAGTATACAGGGGGCTTACGAGCAGTACTTC
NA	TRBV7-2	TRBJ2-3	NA	CASSLWVGRGLGADTQYF	TGTGCCAGCAGCTTATGGGTTGGGCGGGGGCTTGGGGCAGATACGCAGTATTTT
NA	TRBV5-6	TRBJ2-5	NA	CASSLSRETQYF	TGTGCCAGCAGCTTGAGTCGGGAGACCCAGTACTTC
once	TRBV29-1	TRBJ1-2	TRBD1	CSVVVGQGTRGYTF	TGCAGCGTTGTTGTAGGACAGGGGACGAGAGGCTACACCTTC
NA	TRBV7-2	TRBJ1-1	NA	CASSPGHANTEAFF	TGTGCCAGCAGCCCAGGGCATGCGAACACTGAAGCTTTCTTT
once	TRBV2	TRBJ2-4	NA	CASRGLAGEVGKNIQYF	TGTGCCAGCAGGGGACTGGCCGGGGAGGTTGGCAAAAACATTCAGTACTTC
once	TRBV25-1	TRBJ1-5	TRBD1	CASSGQGSVPQHF	TGTGCCAGCAGTGGACAGGGGTCTGTGCCCCAGCATTTT
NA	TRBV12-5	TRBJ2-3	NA	CASSRHLSTDTQYF	TGTGCTAGTAGCCGACACCTTTCCACAGATACGCAGTATTTT
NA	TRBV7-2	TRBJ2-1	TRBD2	CASSPGLAGVSEQFF	TGTGCCAGCAGCCCGGGGCTAGCGGGAGTGTCGGAGCAGTTCTTC
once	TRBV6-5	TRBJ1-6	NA	CASSYSGTRGPLHF	TGTGCCAGCAGTTACTCCGGGACAAGGGGGCCCCTCCACTTT
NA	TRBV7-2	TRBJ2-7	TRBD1	CASSRRTGITSSYEQYF	TGTGCCAGCAGCCGACGGACAGGGATAACCTCCTCCTACGAGCAGTACTTC
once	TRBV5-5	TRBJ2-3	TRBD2	CASSWPGTSGMDTQYF	TGTGCCAGCAGCTGGCCAGGGACTAGCGGGATGGATACGCAGTATTTT
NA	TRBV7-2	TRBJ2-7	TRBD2	CASSSGGWAPSYEQYF	TGTGCCAGCAGCTCCGGGGGGTGGGCCCCCTCCTACGAGCAGTACTTC
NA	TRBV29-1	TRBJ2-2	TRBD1	CSVPKTGQGAGELFF	TGCAGCGTCCCTAAGACGGGACAGGGCGCCGGGGAGCTGTTTTTT
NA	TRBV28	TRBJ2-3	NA	CASSLWGAGTDTQYF	TGTGCCAGCAGTTTGTGGGGCGCGGGCACAGATACGCAGTATTTT
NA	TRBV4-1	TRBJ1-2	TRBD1	CASSPGQGLHGYTF	TGCGCCAGCAGCCCGGGACAGGGGTTGCATGGCTACACCTTC
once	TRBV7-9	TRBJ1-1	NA	CASSPQVGVNTEAFF	TGTGCCAGCAGCCCCCAAGTAGGGGTTAACACTGAAGCTTTCTTT
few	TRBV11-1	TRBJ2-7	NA	CASSPSPVGYEQYF	TGTGCCAGCAGCCCTAGCCCTGTTGGCTACGAGCAGTACTTC
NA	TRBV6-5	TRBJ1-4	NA	CASSYFAGGGEKLFF	TGTGCCAGCAGTTACTTCGCCGGGGGAGGTGAAAAACTGTTTTTT
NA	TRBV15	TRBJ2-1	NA	CATSRRVGSYNEQFF	TGTGCCACCAGCAGGCGGGTAGGGTCCTACAATGAGCAGTTCTTC
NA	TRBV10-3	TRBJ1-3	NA	CAISELLPGSGNTIYF	TGTGCCATCAGCGAACTTCTGCCAGGCTCTGGAAACACCATATATTTT
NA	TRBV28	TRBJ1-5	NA	CASSLYDRRTALSNQPQHF	TGTGCCAGCAGTTTATATGATCGGCGCACAGCCCTTAGCAATCAGCCCCAGCATTTT